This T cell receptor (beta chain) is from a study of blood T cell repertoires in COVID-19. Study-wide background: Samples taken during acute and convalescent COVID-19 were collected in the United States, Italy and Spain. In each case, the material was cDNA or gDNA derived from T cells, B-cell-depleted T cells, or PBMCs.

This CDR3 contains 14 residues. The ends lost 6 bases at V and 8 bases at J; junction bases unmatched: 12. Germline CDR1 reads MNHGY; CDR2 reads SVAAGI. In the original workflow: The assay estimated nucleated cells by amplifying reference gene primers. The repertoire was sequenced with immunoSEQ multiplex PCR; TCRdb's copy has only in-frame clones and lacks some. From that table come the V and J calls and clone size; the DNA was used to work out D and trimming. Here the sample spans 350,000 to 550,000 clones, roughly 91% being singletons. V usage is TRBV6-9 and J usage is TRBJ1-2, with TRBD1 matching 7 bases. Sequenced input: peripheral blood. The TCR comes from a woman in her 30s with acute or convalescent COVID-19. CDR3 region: CASRTSGTDGGYTF. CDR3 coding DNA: TGTGCCAGCAGAACTTCCGGGACAGATGGGGGCTACACCTTC.